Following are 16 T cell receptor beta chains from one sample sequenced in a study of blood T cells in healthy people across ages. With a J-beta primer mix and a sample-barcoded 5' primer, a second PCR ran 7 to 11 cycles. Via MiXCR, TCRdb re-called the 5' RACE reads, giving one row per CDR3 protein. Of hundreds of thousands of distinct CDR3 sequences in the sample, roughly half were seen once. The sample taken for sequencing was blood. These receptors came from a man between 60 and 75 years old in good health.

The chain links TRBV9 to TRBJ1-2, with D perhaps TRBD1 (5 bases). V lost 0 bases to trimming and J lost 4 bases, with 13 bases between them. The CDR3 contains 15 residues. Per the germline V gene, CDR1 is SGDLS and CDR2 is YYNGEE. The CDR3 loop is CASSVDRTRSYGYTF. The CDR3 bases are TGTGCCAGCAGCGTAGACAGGACCCGATCCTATGGCTACACCTTC. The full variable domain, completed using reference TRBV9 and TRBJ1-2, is DSGVTQTPKHLITATGQRVTLRCSPRSGDLSVYWYQQSLDQGLQFLIQYYNGEERAKGNILERFSAQQFPDLHSELNLSSLELGDSALYFCASSVDRTRSYGYTFGSGTRLTVV.

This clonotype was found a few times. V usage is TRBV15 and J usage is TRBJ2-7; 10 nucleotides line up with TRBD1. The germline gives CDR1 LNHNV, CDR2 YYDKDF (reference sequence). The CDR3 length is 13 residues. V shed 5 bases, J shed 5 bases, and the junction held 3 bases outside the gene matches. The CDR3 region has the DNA TGTGCCACCAGCCGGGACAGGGGTCACGAGCAGTACTTC. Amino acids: CATSRDRGHEQYF.

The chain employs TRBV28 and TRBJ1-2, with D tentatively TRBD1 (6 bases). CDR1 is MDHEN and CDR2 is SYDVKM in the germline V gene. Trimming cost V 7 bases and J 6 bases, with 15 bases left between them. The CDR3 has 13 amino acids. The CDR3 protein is CASTQGWADGYTF. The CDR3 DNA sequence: TGTGCCAGCACCCAGGGGTGGGCAGATGGCTACACCTTC.

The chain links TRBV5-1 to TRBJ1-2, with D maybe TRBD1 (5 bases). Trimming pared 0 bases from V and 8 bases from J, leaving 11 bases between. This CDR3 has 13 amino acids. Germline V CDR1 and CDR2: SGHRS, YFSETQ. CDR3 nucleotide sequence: TGCGCCAGCAGCTTGGGGGGGGATAACGGCTACACCTTC. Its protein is CASSLGGDNGYTF.

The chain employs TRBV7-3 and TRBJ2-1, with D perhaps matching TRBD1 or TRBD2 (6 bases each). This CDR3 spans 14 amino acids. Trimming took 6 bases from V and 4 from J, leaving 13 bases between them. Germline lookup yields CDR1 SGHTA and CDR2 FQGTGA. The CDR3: CASRNTGRYNEQFF. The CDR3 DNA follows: TGTGCCAGCAGGAACACAGGGAGGTACAATGAGCAGTTCTTC.

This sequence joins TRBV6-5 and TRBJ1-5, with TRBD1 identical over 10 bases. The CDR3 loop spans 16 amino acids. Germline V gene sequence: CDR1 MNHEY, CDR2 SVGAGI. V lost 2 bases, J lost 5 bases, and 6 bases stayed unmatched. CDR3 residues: CASSYVGTGVHQPQHF. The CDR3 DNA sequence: TGTGCCAGCAGTTACGTTGGGACAGGGGTTCATCAGCCCCAGCATTTT.

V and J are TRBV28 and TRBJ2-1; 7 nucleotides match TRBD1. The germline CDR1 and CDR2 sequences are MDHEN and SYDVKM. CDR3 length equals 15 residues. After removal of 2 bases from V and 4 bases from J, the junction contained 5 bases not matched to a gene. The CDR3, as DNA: TGTGCCAGCAGTTTAGACAGGGCCCTTTACAATGAGCAGTTCTTC. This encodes CASSLDRALYNEQFF.

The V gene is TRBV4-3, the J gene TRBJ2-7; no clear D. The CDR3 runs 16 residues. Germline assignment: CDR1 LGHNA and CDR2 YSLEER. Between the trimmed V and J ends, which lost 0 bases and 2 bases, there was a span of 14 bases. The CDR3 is CASSQEPKDQTYEQYF. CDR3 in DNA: TGCGCCAGCAGCCAAGAACCGAAGGACCAAACCTACGAGCAGTACTTC.

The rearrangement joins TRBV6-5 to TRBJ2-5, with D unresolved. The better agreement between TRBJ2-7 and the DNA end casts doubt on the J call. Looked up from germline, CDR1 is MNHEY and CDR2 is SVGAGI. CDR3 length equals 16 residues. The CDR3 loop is CASSYSIGTWVDEQYF. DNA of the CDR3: TGTGCCAGCAGTTACTCGATCGGTACCTGGGTAGACGAGCAGTACTTC.

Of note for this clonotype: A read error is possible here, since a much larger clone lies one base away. The CDR3 DNA reads as TGTGCCAGCAGTGACTCGAGAGTAGCGTCAGATACGCAGTATTTT. It translates to CASSDSRVASDTQYF. This chain links TRBV6-4 with TRBJ2-3; D is perhaps TRBD2 (5 bases). There are 15 residues in the CDR3. The V end was cut by 0 bases, the J end by 4 bases, with 11 bases between. Germline CDR1 and CDR2: MRHNA and SNTAGT.

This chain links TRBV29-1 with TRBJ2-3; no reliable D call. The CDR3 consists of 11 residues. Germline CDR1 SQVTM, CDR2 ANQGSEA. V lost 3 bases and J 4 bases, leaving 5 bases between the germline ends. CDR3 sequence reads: CSVDLSDTQYF. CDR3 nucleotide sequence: TGCAGCGTTGACCTATCAGATACGCAGTATTTT.

Written as DNA, the CDR3 is TGTGCCAGCGGCGGGATAGCCAAAAACATTCAGTACTTC. This encodes CASGGIAKNIQYF. The chain employs TRBV28 and TRBJ2-4, with D perhaps TRBD2 (6 bases). The V end lost 8 bases, the J end lost 0 bases, and 8 bases lay between the germline ends. The V gene's germline CDR1 is MDHEN and CDR2 SYDVKM. CDR3 size: 13 residues.

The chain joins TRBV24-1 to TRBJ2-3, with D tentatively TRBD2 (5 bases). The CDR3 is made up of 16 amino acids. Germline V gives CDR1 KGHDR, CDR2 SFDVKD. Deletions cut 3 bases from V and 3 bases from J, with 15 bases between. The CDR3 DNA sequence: TGTGCCACCAGTGATCCCGGGGAGATTGGAACAGATACGCAGTATTTT. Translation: CATSDPGEIGTDTQYF.

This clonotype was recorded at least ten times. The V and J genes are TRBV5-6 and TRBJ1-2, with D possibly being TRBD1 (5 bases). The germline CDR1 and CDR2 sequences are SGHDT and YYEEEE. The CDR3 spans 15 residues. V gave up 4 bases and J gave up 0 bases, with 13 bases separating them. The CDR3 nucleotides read TGTGCCAGCAGCCCTCGACAGCTTTCTAACTATGGCTACACCTTC. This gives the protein CASSPRQLSNYGYTF.

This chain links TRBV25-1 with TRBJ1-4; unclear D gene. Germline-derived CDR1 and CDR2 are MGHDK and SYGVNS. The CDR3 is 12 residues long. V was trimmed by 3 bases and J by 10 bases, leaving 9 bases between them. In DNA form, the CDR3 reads TGTGCCAGCAGTGATAGTAACGGAAAACTGTTTTTT. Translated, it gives CASSDSNGKLFF.

The CDR3 DNA follows: TGCAGCGTTGAGGACCCGGGACAGGGGAACACTGAAGCTTTCTTT. This encodes CSVEDPGQGNTEAFF. The V call is TRBV29-1, the J call TRBJ1-1, with TRBD1 matching 9 bases. V gave up 3 bases and J gave up 1 base; unmatched junction bases: 6. Germline V gene data show CDR1 as SQVTM and CDR2 as ANQGSEA. The CDR3 loop spans 15 amino acids. The full variable domain, with the rest looked up from reference TRBV29-1 and TRBJ1-1, is SAVISQKPSRDICQRGTSLTIQCQVDSQVTMMFWYRQQPGQSLTLIATANQGSEATYESGFVIDKFPISRPNLTFSTLTVSNMSPEDSSIYLCSVEDPGQGNTEAFFGQGTRLTVV.